This T cell receptor beta chain was recorded in a study of blood T cell repertoires in COVID-19. The repertoire was sequenced with immunoSEQ multiplex PCR; TCRdb's copy has only in-frame clones and lacks some. Among 160,000 or so clones listed, about 77% were seen once. Sequencing used peripheral blood. The receptor's source is a woman of 80 years or more with acute or convalescent COVID-19.

CDR3 amino acids: CASRPAGTGSTGELFF. CDR3 sequence (DNA): TGTGCCAGCAGACCTGCCGGGACAGGGTCCACCGGGGAGCTGTTTTTT. The chain recombines TRBV5-4 with TRBJ2-2; 9 bases line up with TRBD1. The CDR3 has 16 amino acids. V trimming: 5 bases; J trimming: 4 bases; junction bases outside the gene matches: 9. The germline gives CDR1 SGHNT, CDR2 YYREEE (reference sequence).